This T cell receptor (beta chain) was captured in a study of CD8 T cells in Susac syndrome. CDR3 length: 14 residues. Germline CDR1 and CDR2: SGHRS and YFSETQ. Trimming cost V 1 base and J 8 bases, with 13 bases left between them. An input of about 0.5 to 1 ug of RNA was subjected to reverse transcription using random hexamers. With immunoSEQ multiplex PCR, TCR beta CDR3 was amplified across 54 Vbeta and 13 Jbeta. TCRdb called the immunoSEQ multiplex PCR reads again in MiXCR, with one record for every CDR3 protein. Altogether approximately 300,000 distinct CDR3 sequences are present, 65% to 90% being singletons, with the ten largest covering 0.21%. TCR beta from blood CD8+ and CD4+ T cells was sequenced.

This receptor was identified in a human donor with multiple sclerosis. This chain connects TRBV5-1 to TRBJ2-1, with TRBD2 as a possible D gene (6 bases). The sample comprised CD8+ T cells from PBMCs. DNA of the CDR3: TGCGCCAGCAGCTTGTTGCGGGACTCCGATGAGCAGTTCTTC. Amino acid sequence: CASSLLRDSDEQFF.